The clone carrying this T cell receptor beta chain is called medium-sized based on its frequency. What it recognizes is unknown. This entry belongs to a study of CXCR3-negative and CXCR3-positive naive CD8 T cells. By phenotype, naive CD8+ T cells were CD45RO-CCR7+CD27+CD95-. Whole-study findings and limits: The TRB CDR3s that CXCR3-positive naive cells carried were more hydrophobic than those of CXCR3-negative naive cells.

The germline gives CDR1 ENHRY, CDR2 SYGVKD. The CDR3 is 15 residues long. The libraries of TRB cDNA were prepared using 5' RACE with UMI labels. No DNA is given; TCRdb re-called the 5' RACE reads and lists each CDR3 protein once. This table holds 8,000 to 8,500 distinct CDR3 sequences. The TCR sequence derives from a human donor in good health. Some clones in this sample may be carry-over from other donors' samples. The sample consisted of naive CXCR3- CD8+ T cells from blood. Subset indicated: CD45RO-CCR7+CD27+CD95- naive CD8+ T cells lacking CXCR3 (TNR3-). The chain carries TRBV10-3 and TRBJ1-5. CDR3 sequence reads: CAISDSGTLWQPQHF.